This entry features one TCR beta chain sequence. A junction boundary mismatches the germline segment, possibly from a read error. The source of the sample is a study of T and B cells in COVID-19 patients. Germline assignment: CDR1 MGHRA and CDR2 YSYEKL. This CDR3 comprises 13 residues. Each TRB amplification used roughly 230-550 ng of genomic DNA from blood. Multiplex PCR with BIOMED2 TRB-A/B primer pools amplified TRB rearrangements. TCRdb redid the calling of the multiplex PCR reads with MiXCR, one entry per CDR3 protein. The table includes 3,500 or so distinct CDR3 sequences, 28% detected once. The sequencing sample was made of blood. The receptor comes from a human donor with active COVID-19. The donor label of this sample is uncertain. The chain has TRBV4-1 and TRBJ2-7; TRBD1 agrees at 7 bases. The CDR3 coding sequence is TGTGCCAGCAGCCAAGGACAGGTTGGCGAGCAGTACTTC. Translated, it gives CASSQGQVGEQYF.